The 10 T cell receptor beta chains presented below share a single source sample, sequenced in a study of hypomethylating agent response in myelodysplastic syndrome. Clones were read by immunoSEQ multiplex PCR, and TCRdb kept only the in-frame ones, dropping some. The data contain 5,000 to 6,500 clones, approximately 80% of them seen just once; the ten biggest clones take up roughly a quarter. Sequencing was performed on bone marrow, taken before or after starting hypomethylating agent treatment for myelodysplastic syndrome (not recorded which). These TCRs come from a human donor with myelodysplastic syndrome.

The chain has TRBV10-3 and TRBJ2-1; no definite D call. The germline V gene has CDR1 ENHRY and CDR2 SYGVKD. The ends were cut back, 10 bases at V and 4 bases at J, with 14 bases in the middle. This CDR3 contains 13 residues. This CDR3 is CATGVPSYNEQFF. In DNA, the CDR3 is TGTGCCACTGGAGTCCCATCTTACAATGAGCAGTTCTTC.

CDR3 sequence: CASSSARDRYQPQHF. CDR3 nucleotides: TGTGCCAGTAGTAGCGCCCGGGACAGGTATCAGCCCCAGCATTTT. The chain uses TRBV19 and TRBJ1-5; 8 bases map to TRBD1. Germline V gene lookup returns CDR1 LNHDA and CDR2 SQIVND (reference sequence). Unmatched junction bases numbered 7, after V lost 4 bases and J lost 5 bases. The CDR3 is made up of 15 amino acids. Combining the CDR3 with reference TRBV19 and TRBJ1-5 gives the whole variable domain DGGITQSPKYLFRKEGQNVTLSCEQNLNHDAMYWYRQDPGQGLRLIYYSQIVNDFQKGDIAEGYSVSREKKESFPLTVTSAQKNPTAFYLCASSSARDRYQPQHFGDGTRLSIL.

This clone was picked up one time. The chain links TRBV7-9 to TRBJ1-2; 7 bases map to TRBD1. Germline trimming cut 7 bases from V and 8 bases from J; bases unmatched to any gene: 10. There are 13 residues in the CDR3. From germline, CDR1 is SEHNR and CDR2 FQNEAQ (reference sequence). The CDR3 here is CASTNNNRGGYTF. The CDR3 nucleotides read TGTGCCAGCACCAATAATAACAGGGGCGGCTACACCTTC.

The chain links TRBV19 to TRBJ1-4; D gene uncertain. Trimming removed 8 bases at V and 0 bases at J, with 10 bases between. The CDR3 covers 14 residues. Germline V lookup: CDR1 LNHDA, CDR2 SQIVND (reference sequence). The CDR3 sequence is CASGWVATNEKLFF. CDR3 DNA: TGTGCCAGTGGTTGGGTTGCAACTAATGAAAAACTGTTTTTT.

The chain has TRBV7-2 and TRBJ1-5; D ambiguous. The CDR3 consists of 13 residues. The germline gives CDR1 SGHTA, CDR2 FQGNSA. V dropped 2 bases and J dropped 4 bases, with 6 bases sitting between them. The CDR3 loop is CASSLWENQPQHF. The CDR3 coding sequence is TGTGCCAGCAGCTTATGGGAGAATCAGCCCCAGCATTTT.

This clone was seen a few times. The rearrangement uses TRBV7-9 and TRBJ2-2; tentatively, D is TRBD1 or TRBD2 (5 bases each). The CDR3 sequence is 14 residues long. The V end lost 5 bases, the J end lost 3 bases, and 10 bases lay between the germline ends. Germline V gene data show CDR1 as SEHNR and CDR2 as FQNEAQ (reference sequence). The CDR3 bases are TGTGCCAGCAGCCCGGGACGGGACACCGGGGAGCTGTTTTTT. It yields the protein CASSPGRDTGELFF.

This chain joins TRBV7-2 and TRBJ2-3; 9 nucleotides match TRBD1. This CDR3 comprises 15 residues. In germline, CDR1 is SGHTA, CDR2 FQGNSA. J lost 3 bases, V lost 5 bases, and 6 bases had no gene match. In DNA form, the CDR3 reads TGTGCCAGCAGCCCTGGGACAGGGTATACAGATACGCAGTATTTT. Translating it yields CASSPGTGYTDTQYF.

V and J are TRBV7-3 and TRBJ1-2, with D perhaps matching TRBD1 (6 bases). CDR1 is SGHTA, CDR2 FQGTGA, per germline. The CDR3 covers 15 residues. V dropped 2 bases and J dropped 4 bases, with 14 bases sitting between them. CDR3 DNA: TGTGCCAGCAGCTTAGTCGGAGGGGGGGGCTATGGCTACACCTTC. It yields the protein CASSLVGGGGYGYTF.

The chain carries TRBV19 and TRBJ2-1, with 13 bases that match TRBD2. CDR3 size: 16 residues. Trimming removed 10 bases from V and 8 bases from J; junction bases left unmatched: 14. Germline CDR1 reads LNHDA; CDR2 reads SQIVND (reference sequence). The CDR3 DNA reads TGTGCCACCAGACTAGCGGGGGGCCCTACTGGGGATGAGCAGTTCTTC. Translation gives CATRLAGGPTGDEQFF.

In this sample, this clone turned up a few times. The chain links TRBV2 to TRBJ1-2; D call uncertain. Trimming removed 6 bases from V and 6 bases from J, with 8 bases in between. The CDR3 spans 11 residues. CDR1 and CDR2 (germline): SNHLY, FYNNEI. The CDR3 DNA follows: TGTGCCAGCAGGGTACTTAATGGCTACACCTTC. This gives the protein CASRVLNGYTF. The full variable domain, completed using reference TRBV2 and TRBJ1-2, is EPEVTQTPSHQVTQMGQEVILRCVPISNHLYFYWYRQILGQKVEFLVSFYNNEISEKSEIFDDQFSVERPDGSNFTLKIRSTKLEDSAMYFCASRVLNGYTFGSGTRLTVV.